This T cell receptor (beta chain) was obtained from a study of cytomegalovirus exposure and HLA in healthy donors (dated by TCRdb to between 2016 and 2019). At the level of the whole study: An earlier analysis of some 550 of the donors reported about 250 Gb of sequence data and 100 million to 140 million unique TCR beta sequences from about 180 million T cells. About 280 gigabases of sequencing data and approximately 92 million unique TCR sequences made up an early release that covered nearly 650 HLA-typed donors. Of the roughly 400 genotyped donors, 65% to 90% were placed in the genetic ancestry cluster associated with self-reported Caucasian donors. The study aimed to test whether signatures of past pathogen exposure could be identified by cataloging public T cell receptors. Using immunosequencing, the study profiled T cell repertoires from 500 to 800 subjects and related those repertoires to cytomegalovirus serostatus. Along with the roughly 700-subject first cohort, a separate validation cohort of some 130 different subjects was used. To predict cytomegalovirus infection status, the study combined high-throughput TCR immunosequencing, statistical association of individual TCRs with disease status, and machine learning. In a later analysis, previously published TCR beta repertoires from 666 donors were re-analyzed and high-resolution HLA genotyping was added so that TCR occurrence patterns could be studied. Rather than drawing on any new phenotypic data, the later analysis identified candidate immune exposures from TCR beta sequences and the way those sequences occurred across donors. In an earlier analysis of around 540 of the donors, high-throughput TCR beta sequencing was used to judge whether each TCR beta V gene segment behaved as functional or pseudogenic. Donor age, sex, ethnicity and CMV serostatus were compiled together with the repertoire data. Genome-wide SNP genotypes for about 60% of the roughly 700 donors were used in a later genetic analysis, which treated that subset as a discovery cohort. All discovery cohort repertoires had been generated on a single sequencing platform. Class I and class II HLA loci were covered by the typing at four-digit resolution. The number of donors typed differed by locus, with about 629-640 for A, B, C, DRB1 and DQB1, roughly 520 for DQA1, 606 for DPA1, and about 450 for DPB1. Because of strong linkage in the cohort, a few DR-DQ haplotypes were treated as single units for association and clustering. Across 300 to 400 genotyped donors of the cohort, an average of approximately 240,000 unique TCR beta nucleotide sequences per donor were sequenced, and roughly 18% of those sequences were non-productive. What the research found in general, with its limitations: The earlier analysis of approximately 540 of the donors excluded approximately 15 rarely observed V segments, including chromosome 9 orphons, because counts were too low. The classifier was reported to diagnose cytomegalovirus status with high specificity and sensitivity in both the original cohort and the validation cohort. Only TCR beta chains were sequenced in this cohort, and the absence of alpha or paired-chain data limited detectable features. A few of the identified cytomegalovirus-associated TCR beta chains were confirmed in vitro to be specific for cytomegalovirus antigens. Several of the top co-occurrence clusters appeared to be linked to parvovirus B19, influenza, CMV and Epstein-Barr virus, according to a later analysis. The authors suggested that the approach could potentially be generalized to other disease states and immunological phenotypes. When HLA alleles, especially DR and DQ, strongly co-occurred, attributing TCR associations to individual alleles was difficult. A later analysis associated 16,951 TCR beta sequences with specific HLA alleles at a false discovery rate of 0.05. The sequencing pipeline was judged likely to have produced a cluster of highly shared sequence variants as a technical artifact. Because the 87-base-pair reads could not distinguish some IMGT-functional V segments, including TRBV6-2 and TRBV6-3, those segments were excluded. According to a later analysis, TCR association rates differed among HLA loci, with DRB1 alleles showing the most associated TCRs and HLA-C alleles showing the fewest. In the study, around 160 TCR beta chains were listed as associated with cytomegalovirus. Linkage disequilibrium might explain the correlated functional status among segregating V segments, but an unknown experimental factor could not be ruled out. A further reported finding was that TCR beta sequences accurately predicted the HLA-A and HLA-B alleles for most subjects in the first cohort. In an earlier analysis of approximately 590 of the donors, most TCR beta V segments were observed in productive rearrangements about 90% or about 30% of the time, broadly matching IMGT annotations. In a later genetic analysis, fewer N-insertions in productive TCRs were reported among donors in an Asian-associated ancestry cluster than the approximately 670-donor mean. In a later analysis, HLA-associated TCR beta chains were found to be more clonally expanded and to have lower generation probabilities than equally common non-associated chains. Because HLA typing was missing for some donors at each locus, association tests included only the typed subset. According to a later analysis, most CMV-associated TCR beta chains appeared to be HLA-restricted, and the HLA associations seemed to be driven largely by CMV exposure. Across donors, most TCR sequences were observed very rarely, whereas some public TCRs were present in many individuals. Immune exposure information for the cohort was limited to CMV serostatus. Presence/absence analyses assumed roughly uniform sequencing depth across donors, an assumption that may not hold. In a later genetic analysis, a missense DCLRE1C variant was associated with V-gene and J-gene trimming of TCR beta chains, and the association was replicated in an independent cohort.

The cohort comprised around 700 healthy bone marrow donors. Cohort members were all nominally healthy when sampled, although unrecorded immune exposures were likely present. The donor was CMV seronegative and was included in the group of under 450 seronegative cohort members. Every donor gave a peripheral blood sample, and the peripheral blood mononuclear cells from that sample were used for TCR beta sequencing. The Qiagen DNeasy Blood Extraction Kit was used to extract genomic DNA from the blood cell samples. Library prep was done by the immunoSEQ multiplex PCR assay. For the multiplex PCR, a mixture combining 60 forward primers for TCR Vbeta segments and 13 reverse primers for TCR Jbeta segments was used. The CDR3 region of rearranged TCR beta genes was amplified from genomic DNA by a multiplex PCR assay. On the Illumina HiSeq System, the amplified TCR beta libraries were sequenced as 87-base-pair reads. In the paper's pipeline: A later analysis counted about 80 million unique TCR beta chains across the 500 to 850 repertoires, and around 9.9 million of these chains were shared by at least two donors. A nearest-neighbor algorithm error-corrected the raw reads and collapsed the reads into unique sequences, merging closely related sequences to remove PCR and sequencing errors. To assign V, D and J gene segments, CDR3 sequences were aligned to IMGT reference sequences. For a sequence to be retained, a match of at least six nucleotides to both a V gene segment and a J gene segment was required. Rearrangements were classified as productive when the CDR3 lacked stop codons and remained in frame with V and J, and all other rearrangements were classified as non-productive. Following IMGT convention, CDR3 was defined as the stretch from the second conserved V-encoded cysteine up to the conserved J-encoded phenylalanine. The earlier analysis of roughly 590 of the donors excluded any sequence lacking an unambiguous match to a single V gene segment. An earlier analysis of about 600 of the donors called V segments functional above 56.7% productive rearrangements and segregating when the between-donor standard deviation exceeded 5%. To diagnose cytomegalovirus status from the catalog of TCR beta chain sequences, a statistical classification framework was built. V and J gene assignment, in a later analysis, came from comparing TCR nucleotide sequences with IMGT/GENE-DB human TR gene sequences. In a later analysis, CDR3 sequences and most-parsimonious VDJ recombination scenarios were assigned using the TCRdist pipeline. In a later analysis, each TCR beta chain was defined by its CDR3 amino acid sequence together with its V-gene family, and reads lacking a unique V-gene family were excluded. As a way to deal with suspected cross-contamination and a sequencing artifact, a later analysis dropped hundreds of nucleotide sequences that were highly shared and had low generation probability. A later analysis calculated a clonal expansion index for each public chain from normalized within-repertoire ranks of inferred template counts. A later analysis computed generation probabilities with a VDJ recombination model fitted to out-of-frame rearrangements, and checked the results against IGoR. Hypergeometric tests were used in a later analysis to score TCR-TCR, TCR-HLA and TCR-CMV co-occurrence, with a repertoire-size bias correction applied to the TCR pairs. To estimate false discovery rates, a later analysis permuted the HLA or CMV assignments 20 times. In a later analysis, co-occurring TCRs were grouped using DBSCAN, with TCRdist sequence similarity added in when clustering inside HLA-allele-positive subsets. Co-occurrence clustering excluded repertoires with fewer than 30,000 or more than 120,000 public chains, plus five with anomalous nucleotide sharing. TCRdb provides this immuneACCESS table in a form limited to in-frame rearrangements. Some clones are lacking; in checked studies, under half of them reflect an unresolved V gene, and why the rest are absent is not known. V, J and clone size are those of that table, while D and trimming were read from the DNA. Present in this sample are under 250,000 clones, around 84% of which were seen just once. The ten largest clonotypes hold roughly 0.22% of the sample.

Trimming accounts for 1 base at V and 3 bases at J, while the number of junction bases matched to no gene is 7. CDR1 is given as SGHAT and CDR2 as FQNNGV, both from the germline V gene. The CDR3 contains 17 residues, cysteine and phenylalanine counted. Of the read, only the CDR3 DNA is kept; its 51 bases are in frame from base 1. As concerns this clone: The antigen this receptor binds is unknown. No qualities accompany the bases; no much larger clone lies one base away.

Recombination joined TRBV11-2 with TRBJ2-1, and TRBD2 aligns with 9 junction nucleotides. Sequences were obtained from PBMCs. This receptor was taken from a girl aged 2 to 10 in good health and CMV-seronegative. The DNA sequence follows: TGTGCCAGCAGCTTAGCGGTGGCGGGAGGGGTCTACAATGAGCAGTTCTTC. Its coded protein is CASSLAVAGGVYNEQFF.